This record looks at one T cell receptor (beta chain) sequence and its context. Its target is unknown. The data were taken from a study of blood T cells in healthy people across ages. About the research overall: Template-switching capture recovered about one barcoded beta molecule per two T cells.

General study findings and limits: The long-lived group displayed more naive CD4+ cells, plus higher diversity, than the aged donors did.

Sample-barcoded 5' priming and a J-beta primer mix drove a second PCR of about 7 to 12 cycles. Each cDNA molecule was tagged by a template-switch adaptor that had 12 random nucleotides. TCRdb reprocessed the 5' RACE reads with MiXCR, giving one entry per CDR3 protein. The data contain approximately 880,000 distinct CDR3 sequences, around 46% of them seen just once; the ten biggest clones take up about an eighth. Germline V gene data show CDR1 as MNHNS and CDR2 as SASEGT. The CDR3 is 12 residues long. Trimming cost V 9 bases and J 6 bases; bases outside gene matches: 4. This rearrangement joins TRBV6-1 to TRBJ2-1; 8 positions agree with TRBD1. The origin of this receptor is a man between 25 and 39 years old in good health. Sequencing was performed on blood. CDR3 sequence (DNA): TGTGCCAGTTTGACAGGGGTCAATGAGCAGTTCTTC. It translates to CASLTGVNEQFF.